This TCR beta chain was profiled in a study of OX40 agonist ivuxolimab in advanced cancers. About the study as a whole: Ivuxolimab was a fully human IgG2 agonistic monoclonal antibody targeting the costimulatory receptor OX40 (CD134). Intravenous ivuxolimab was administered to patients every 2 weeks at six dose levels: 0.01, 0.1, 0.3, 1.5, 3 and 10 mg/kg. Of the 50 to 55 dose-escalation patients, hepatocellular carcinoma was present in 19, melanoma in around 15, renal cell carcinoma in 9 and head and neck cancer in 9. The dose-escalation cohort was roughly 80% male with a mean age of about 58 years, ranging from roughly 20 to 85. Patients were allowed to have had prior anti-PD-1, anti-PD-L1 or anti-CTLA-4 therapy, and roughly two fifths of the dose-escalation patients had been treated with checkpoint inhibitors. Partial responses occurred in three dose-escalation patients: two with cutaneous melanoma and one with hepatocellular carcinoma. The purpose of peripheral TCRbeta sequencing was to test whether ivuxolimab changed TCR sequence diversity and led to clonal T-cell expansion. The paper covers the monotherapy dose-escalation part of the phase I ivuxolimab trial, which included N ≈ 57 patients. Results and caveats for the whole study, not just this receptor: At doses of 0.1 to 3.0 mg/kg, clonal expansion of both CD4+ and CD8+ T cells in blood was seen between baseline and week 6. Low levels of normalized T-cell clonal expansion were also seen in some patients who did not respond. Which antigens the clonally expanded peripheral T cells were specific for was not determined. After ivuxolimab, CD8+ T cells had more expanded clones than CD4+ T cells on average. In partial responders in the 0.1-3.0 mg/kg groups, normalized peripheral clonal expansion was found to be among the lowest, especially among CD8+ T cells.

A remark on this clone: It has no known antigen specificity. Base qualities are not provided; no much larger clone lies one nucleotide away.

Patients with autoimmune disease history or receiving systemic immunosuppression were excluded from the trial. Peripheral blood for TCR sequencing was drawn from every dose cohort at baseline, at cycle 4 day 1 and at cycle 7 day 1. The samples were taken from a phase I, first-in-human, multicenter, open-label dose-escalation trial of ivuxolimab. Adults with locally advanced or metastatic melanoma, renal cell, hepatocellular, or head and neck squamous cell carcinoma were enrolled in the trial. CD4+ and CD8+ T cells were sorted separately from peripheral blood before TCR sequencing. To sequence the TCRbeta CDR3 region, genomic DNA was isolated from the sorted cells. TCRbeta CDR3 regions were sequenced using the immunoSEQ Assay. TCRdb limited this immuneACCESS table to in-frame rearrangements with V and J called. A share of clones is missing; checked studies link under half to unresolved V genes, and the rest is unexplained. In this sample the table shows about 89,000 clones, 70% to 90% of which occur a single time. The ten largest account for 0.25% to 0.35% of the sample.

The V and J ends are trimmed by 3 bases and 4 bases, leaving 13 bases between them. Measured from the cysteine to the phenylalanine, the CDR3 is 15 residues long. The kept DNA is CDR3 alone, 45 bases in frame from the first base. As encoded in the germline V gene, CDR1 is SQVTM while CDR2 is ANQGSEA. The chain links TRBV29-1 with TRBJ2-6; TRBD1 is perhaps the D gene, given 6 matching bases. The sequencing used CD4+ or CD8+ T cells sorted from blood, collected in a trial of the OX40 agonist ivuxolimab. This clonotype originated in an adult with an advanced solid tumor such as melanoma, head and neck, liver or kidney cancer. The bases read TGCAGCGTTGACGGCGTAGGGACAGGGGCCAACGTCCTGACTTTC. Its protein is CSVDGVGTGANVLTF.